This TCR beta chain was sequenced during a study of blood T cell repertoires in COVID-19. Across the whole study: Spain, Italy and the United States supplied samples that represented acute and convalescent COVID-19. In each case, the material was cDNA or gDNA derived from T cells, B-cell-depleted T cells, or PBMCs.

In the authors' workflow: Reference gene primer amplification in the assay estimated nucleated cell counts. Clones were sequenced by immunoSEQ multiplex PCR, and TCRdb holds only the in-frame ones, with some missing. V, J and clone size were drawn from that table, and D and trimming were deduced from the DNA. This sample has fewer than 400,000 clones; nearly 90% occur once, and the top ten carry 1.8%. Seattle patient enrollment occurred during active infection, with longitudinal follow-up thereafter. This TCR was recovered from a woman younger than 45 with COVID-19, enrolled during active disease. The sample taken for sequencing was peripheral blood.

The CDR3 DNA reads as TGTGCCAGCAGTTTGGCTGAAAAACTGTTTTTT. Encoded protein: CASSLAEKLFF. This chain links TRBV12-3 or TRBV12-4 with TRBJ1-4; D not resolved. V lost 3 bases, J lost 7 bases, and 3 bases lay in between. CDR3 length equals 11 residues.